Sequencing of this T cell receptor beta chain was carried out in a study of siplizumab effects on memory and regulatory T cells. The protocol was immunoSEQ multiplex PCR, while the TCRdb copy is restricted to in-frame clones and leaves out a portion. The repertoire includes some 100,000 clones, roughly 94% of them detected once, and approximately 0.61% sits in the top ten. From germline, CDR1 is GTSNPN and CDR2 SVGIG (reference sequence). Trimming took 0 bases from V and 1 from J, leaving 6 bases between them. The CDR3 sequence is 13 residues long. The sample consisted of Tregs sorted from blood. The sequence derives from a human donor in good health. This chain joins TRBV30 and TRBJ1-1; D call uncertain. CDR3 region: CAWSVGRNTEAFF. The DNA for the CDR3 is TGTGCCTGGAGTGTAGGGAGGAACACTGAAGCTTTCTTT.